The 7 T cell receptor beta chains below all came from one sample that was sequenced in a study of blood T cell repertoires in COVID-19. The table came from immunoSEQ multiplex PCR; TCRdb's copy has only in-frame clones and leaves some out. The data contain hundreds of thousands of clones, 86% of them singletons. Source material: PBMCs or T cells enriched from blood (not recorded which). Receptors were obtained from a woman aged 40 to 50 with acute COVID-19.

The V call is TRBV6-5, the J call TRBJ1-2; 9 bases line up with TRBD1. Germline V gives CDR1 MNHEY, CDR2 SVGAGI. The CDR3 loop spans 14 amino acids. With 4 bases clipped from V and 4 bases from J, the junction kept 4 bases outside the gene matches. CDR3 DNA: TGTGCCAGCAGTTCGACAGGGGGGATCTATGGCTACACCTTC. It yields the protein CASSSTGGIYGYTF.

The J gene is TRBJ1-1, the V gene TRBV7-8; 9 bases are shared with TRBD1. Germline CDR1 is SGHVS and CDR2 is FQNEAQ. Unmatched junction bases numbered 6, after V lost 4 bases and J lost 0 bases. This CDR3 is built from 16 residues. The CDR3 spells CASSSPGTGLNTEAFF. The CDR3 DNA reads TGTGCCAGCAGCTCCCCCGGGACAGGGCTGAACACTGAAGCTTTCTTT.

The chain has TRBV5-1 and TRBJ2-7, with 7 bases aligning to TRBD1. CDR3 size: 13 residues. Germline CDR1 SGHRS, CDR2 YFSETQ. After removal of 6 bases from V and 5 bases from J, the junction contained 8 bases not matched to a gene. This CDR3 reads CASKHTGAHEQYF. Here the CDR3 DNA reads TGCGCCAGCAAACATACAGGGGCCCACGAGCAGTACTTC.

V is TRBV4-1 and J is TRBJ2-5, with 9 bases that match TRBD2. The CDR3 spans 15 residues. The V gene's germline CDR1 is MGHRA and CDR2 YSYEKL. V gave up 1 base and J gave up 4 bases; unmatched junction bases: 4. The CDR3 loop reads CASSQGLAEGETQYF. For the CDR3, the DNA is TGCGCCAGCAGCCAAGGACTAGCGGAGGGAGAGACCCAGTACTTC.

The chain has TRBV27 and TRBJ1-5; TRBD1 matches 7 bases. V gave up 6 bases and J gave up 6 bases; unmatched junction bases: 17. The CDR3 is made up of 17 amino acids. In germline, CDR1 is MNHEY, CDR2 SMNVEV (reference sequence). The CDR3 sequence: CASSPNPAQGVGQPQHF. In DNA form, the CDR3 reads TGTGCCAGCAGCCCAAACCCAGCGCAGGGGGTTGGTCAGCCCCAGCATTTT.

The genes are TRBV7-8 and TRBJ2-7, with TRBD2 identical over 8 bases. The V gene's germline CDR1 is SGHVS and CDR2 FQNEAQ. Trimming removed 2 bases from V and 4 bases from J; junction bases left unmatched: 4. The CDR3 covers 14 residues. CDR3 sequence: CASSLSGSWYEQYF. CDR3 nucleotides: TGTGCCAGCAGCTTAAGCGGGAGCTGGTACGAGCAGTACTTC.

The chain recombines TRBV9 with TRBJ1-6; the match to TRBD1 covers 7 bases. The germline gives CDR1 SGDLS, CDR2 YYNGEE. This CDR3 is built from 15 residues. V trimming: 0 bases; J trimming: 9 bases; junction bases outside the gene matches: 6. The CDR3 bases are TGTGCCAGCAGCGTAGAGGGCAGGGGGAGTTCACCCCTCCACTTT. Amino acids: CASSVEGRGSSPLHF.